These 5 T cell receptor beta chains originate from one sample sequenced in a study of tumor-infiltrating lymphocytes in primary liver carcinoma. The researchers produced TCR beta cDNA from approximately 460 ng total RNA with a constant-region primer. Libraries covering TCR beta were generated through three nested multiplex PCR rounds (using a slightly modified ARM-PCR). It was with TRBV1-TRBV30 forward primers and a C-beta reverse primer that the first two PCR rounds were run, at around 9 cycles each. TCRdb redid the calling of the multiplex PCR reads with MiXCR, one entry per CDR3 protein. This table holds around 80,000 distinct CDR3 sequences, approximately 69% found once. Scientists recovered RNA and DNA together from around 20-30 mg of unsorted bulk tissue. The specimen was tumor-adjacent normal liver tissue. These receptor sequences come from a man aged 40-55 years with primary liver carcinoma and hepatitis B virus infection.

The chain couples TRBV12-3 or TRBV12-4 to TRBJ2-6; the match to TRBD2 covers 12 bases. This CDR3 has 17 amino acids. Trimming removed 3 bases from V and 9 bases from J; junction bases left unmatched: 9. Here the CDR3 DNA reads TGTGCCAGCAGTTTCCTAGCGGGAGGGTTTGGGCACAACGTCCTGACTTTC. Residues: CASSFLAGGFGHNVLTF.

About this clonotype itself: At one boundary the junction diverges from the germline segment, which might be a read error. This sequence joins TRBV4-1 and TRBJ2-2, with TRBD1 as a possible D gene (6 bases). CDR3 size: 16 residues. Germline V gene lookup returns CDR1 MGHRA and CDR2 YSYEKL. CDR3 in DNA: TGCGCCAGCAGCCTGACGGGACATACGAACGCCGGGGAGCTGTTTTTT. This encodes CASSLTGHTNAGELFF.

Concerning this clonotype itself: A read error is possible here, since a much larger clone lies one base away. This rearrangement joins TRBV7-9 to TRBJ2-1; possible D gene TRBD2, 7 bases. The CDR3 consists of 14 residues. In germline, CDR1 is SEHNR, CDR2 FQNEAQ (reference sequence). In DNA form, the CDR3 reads TGTGCCAGCAGCCGGGAAGGGGGGGGTCATGACCAGTTCTTC. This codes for CASSREGGGHDQFF.

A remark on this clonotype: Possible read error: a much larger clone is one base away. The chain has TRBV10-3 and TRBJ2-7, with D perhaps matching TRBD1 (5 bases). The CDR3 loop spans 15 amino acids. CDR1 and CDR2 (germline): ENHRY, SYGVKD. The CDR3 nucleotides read TGTGCCATCAGAGACAGTTCCTTGGGGCCCGGTGAGCAGTGCTTC. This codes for CAIRDSSLGPGEQCF.

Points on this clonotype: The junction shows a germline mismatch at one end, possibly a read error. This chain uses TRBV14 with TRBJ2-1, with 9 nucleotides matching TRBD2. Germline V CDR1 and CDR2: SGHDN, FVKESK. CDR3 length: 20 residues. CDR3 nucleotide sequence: TGCGCCTGCAGCCAAGCAACTAGCGGGTACCTATTGGGCTCCTACAATGAGCAGTTCTTC. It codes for CACSQATSGYLLGSYNEQFF.